These 17 T cell receptor beta chains were sequenced from one sample in a study of shared clonotypes between healthy human individuals. Clones were read by immunoSEQ multiplex PCR, and TCRdb kept only the in-frame ones, dropping some. The sample lists more than 850,000 clones, around three quarters occurring once. Sequenced material: memory CD4+ T cells from PBMCs. Noted subset: CD45RA-negative fraction. These receptors originate from a young man in good health. Some clones in this sample may be carry-over from other donors' samples.

The V gene is TRBV18, the J gene TRBJ1-1; D is unresolved. Per germline, CDR1 KGHSH and CDR2 LQKENI. The CDR3 spans 13 residues. Trimming removed 6 bases from V and 0 bases from J, with 8 bases in between. CDR3 region: CASSTGLNTEAFF. CDR3 DNA sequence: TGTGCCAGCTCGACGGGGTTGAACACTGAAGCTTTCTTT.

This clone was observed at least ten times. The chain recombines TRBV5-1 with TRBJ1-2, with D maybe TRBD1 (6 bases). The CDR3 runs to 17 residues. CDR1 and CDR2 from the germline V gene are SGHRS and YFSETQ. V gave up 1 base and J gave up 0 bases, with 16 bases separating them. The CDR3 nucleotides read TGCGCCAGCAGCTTGTTCGGGTCAGGGGCCTCTAACTATGGCTACACCTTC. Translating it yields CASSLFGSGASNYGYTF.

V gene TRBV11-1 combines with J gene TRBJ2-1, with 16 bases identical to TRBD2. The CDR3 is 18 amino acids. Germline loops: CDR1 SGHAT, CDR2 FQDESV (reference sequence). The V and J ends lost 3 bases and 3 bases, in that order; junction bases with no gene match: 5. The CDR3 loop is CASSLGLAGGPVYNEQFF. For the CDR3, the DNA is TGTGCCAGCAGCTTGGGACTAGCGGGAGGGCCGGTCTACAATGAGCAGTTCTTC.

This clone showed up just a few times. The chain recombines TRBV30 with TRBJ1-1; D call uncertain. Deletions cut 3 bases from V and 5 bases from J, with 7 bases between. The V gene's germline CDR1 is GTSNPN and CDR2 SVGIG (reference sequence). CDR3 length: 11 residues. The DNA of the CDR3 is TGTGCCTGGAGGGTCAGAACTGAAGCTTTCTTT. It specifies CAWRVRTEAFF.

This clone occurred once. The rearrangement links TRBV7-2 to TRBJ2-7, with TRBD2 as a possible D gene (6 bases). The CDR3 loop spans 16 amino acids. The V end was cut by 2 bases, the J end by 8 bases, with 22 bases between. Germline CDR1 reads SGHTA; CDR2 reads FQGNSA. As DNA, the CDR3 is TGTGCCAGCAGCTTAAAGGAATGGCGGGATCGAACTCAGCAGTACTTC. This encodes CASSLKEWRDRTQQYF. Variable domain in full (rest from reference TRBV7-2 and TRBJ2-7): GAGVSQSPSNKVTEKGKDVELRCDPISGHTALYWYRQSLGQGLEFLIYFQGNSAPDKSGLPSDRFSAERTGGSVSTLTIQRTQQEDSAVYLCASSLKEWRDRTQQYFGPGTRLTVT.

The chain carries TRBV7-2 and TRBJ1-1; no clear D. Germline CDR1 reads SGHTA; CDR2 reads FQGNSA. Trimming removed 5 bases at V and 1 base at J, with 17 bases between. This CDR3 has 16 residues. CDR3 amino acids: CASSRRTGYSNTEAFF. As DNA, the CDR3 is TGTGCCAGCAGCCGACGGACCGGATATTCGAACACTGAAGCTTTCTTT.

This clone was seen once. The chain links TRBV19 to TRBJ1-4; D is unclear. V was pared by 3 bases and J by 5 bases, with 7 bases between. This CDR3 has 13 residues. Germline V gene sequence: CDR1 LNHDA, CDR2 SQIVND (reference sequence). The DNA for the CDR3 is TGTGCCAGTAGTATGGGCAGCAATGAAAAACTGTTTTTT. This encodes CASSMGSNEKLFF.

This clone was seen more than once but under ten times. The chain uses TRBV10-1 and TRBJ2-7; D not resolved. CDR3 length: 12 amino acids. CDR1 and CDR2 from the germline V gene are WNHNN and SYGVQD (reference sequence). Trimming took off 6 bases at V and 8 bases at J, with 14 bases between the two ends. CDR3 coding DNA: TGCGCCAGCAGGGAACACCTTGGTAAGCAGTACTTC. Translating gives CASREHLGKQYF.

The table lists this clone with a count of one. The chain employs TRBV7-6 and TRBJ2-3; the match to TRBD2 covers 10 bases. The CDR3 has 19 amino acids. The germline V gene has CDR1 SGHVS and CDR2 FNYEAQ. The ends lost 4 bases at V and 4 bases at J; junction bases unmatched: 17. The CDR3 nucleotides are TGTGCCAGCAGCTCCAATAGCTGGACTAGCGGCGGGGGGCCAGATACGCAGTATTTT. Protein sequence: CASSSNSWTSGGGPDTQYF.

Comments on this clone: Given a much more abundant clone one base away, this may be a read error. Other DNA sequences in the same sample also yield this CDR3. The chain is built from TRBV28 and TRBJ1-3; D uncertain. From germline, CDR1 is MDHEN and CDR2 SYDVKM. V lost 6 bases and J 1 base, leaving 4 bases between the germline ends. This CDR3 comprises 12 residues. This CDR3 reads CASRGSGNTIYF. The CDR3 DNA sequence: TGTGCCAGCAGGGGTTCTGGAAACACCATATATTTT.

The chain is built from TRBV10-2 and TRBJ1-6, with D hard to call. CDR3 length equals 14 residues. The ends were cut back, 3 bases at V and 6 bases at J, with 9 bases in the middle. Germline CDR1 is WSHSY and CDR2 is SAAADI. In DNA form, the CDR3 reads TGCGCCAGCAGTGAACAAGGGCTTAATTCACCCCTCCACTTT. It translates to CASSEQGLNSPLHF.

This rearrangement joins TRBV30 to TRBJ1-2; no clear D gene. The V end was cut by 1 base, the J end by 4 bases, with 13 bases between. CDR1 and CDR2 (germline): GTSNPN, SVGIG (reference sequence). This CDR3 contains 14 residues. The CDR3 spells CAWSESVGSYGYTF. The CDR3 DNA is TGTGCCTGGAGTGAATCCGTGGGATCCTATGGCTACACCTTC.

V usage is TRBV19 and J usage is TRBJ1-5; D uncertain. CDR1 is LNHDA and CDR2 is SQIVND in the germline V gene (reference sequence). V lost 6 bases to trimming and J lost 2 bases, with 17 bases between them. The CDR3 extends over 16 amino acids. CDR3 bases: TGTGCCAGTAGCCCCGGAGGAAGGGCCCGCAATCAGCCCCAGCATTTT. Protein sequence: CASSPGGRARNQPQHF.

The chain couples TRBV13 to TRBJ2-1; the match to TRBD1 covers 9 bases. V was pared by 4 bases and J by 5 bases, with 6 bases of the junction left unmatched. Germline assignment: CDR1 PRHDT and CDR2 FYEKMQ (reference sequence). The CDR3 is 15 residues long. CDR3 residues: CASSYWGQGNNEQFF. CDR3 nucleotides: TGTGCCAGCAGCTATTGGGGACAGGGAAACAATGAGCAGTTCTTC.

This chain links TRBV27 with TRBJ2-1, with TRBD2 as a possible D gene (6 bases). Germline V CDR1 and CDR2: MNHEY, SMNVEV (reference sequence). Trimming pared 6 bases from V and 6 bases from J, leaving 18 bases between. CDR3 length: 15 residues. The CDR3 DNA sequence: TGTGCCAGCAGGGGACTGGACGCCGGTGCCAATGAGCAGTTCTTC. Residues: CASRGLDAGANEQFF.

This chain links TRBV5-5 with TRBJ2-3; D ambiguous. Germline V gives CDR1 SGHKS, CDR2 YYEKEE (reference sequence). Trimming left V 3 bases short and J 0 bases short, with 11 bases between. The CDR3 is made up of 15 amino acids. The CDR3 region has the DNA TGTGCCAGCAGCTCCCGAAGGGCTAGCACAGATACGCAGTATTTT. Translating gives CASSSRRASTDTQYF. The complete variable domain, with remaining parts taken from reference TRBV5-5 and TRBJ2-3, reads DAGVTQSPTHLIKTRGQQVTLRCSPISGHKSVSWYQQVLGQGPQFIFQYYEKEERGRGNFPDRFSARQFPNYSSELNVNALLLGDSALYLCASSSRRASTDTQYFGPGTRLTVL.

The gene calls are TRBV11-2 and TRBJ2-5; 7 positions agree with TRBD2. Germline CDR1 and CDR2: SGHAT and FQNNGV. V lost 0 bases, J lost 2 bases, and 12 bases stayed unmatched. The CDR3 totals 18 residues. CDR3 protein: CASSLDLRAAGRQETQYF. CDR3 nucleotides: TGTGCCAGCAGCTTAGACTTAAGGGCAGCGGGAAGGCAAGAGACCCAGTACTTC. Looking up the rest from reference TRBV11-2 and TRBJ2-5 gives the full variable domain: EAGVAQSPRYKIIEKRQSVAFWCNPISGHATLYWYQQILGQGPKLLIQFQNNGVVDDSQLPKDRFSAERLKGVDSTLKIQPAKLEDSAVYLCASSLDLRAAGRQETQYFGPGTRLLVL.